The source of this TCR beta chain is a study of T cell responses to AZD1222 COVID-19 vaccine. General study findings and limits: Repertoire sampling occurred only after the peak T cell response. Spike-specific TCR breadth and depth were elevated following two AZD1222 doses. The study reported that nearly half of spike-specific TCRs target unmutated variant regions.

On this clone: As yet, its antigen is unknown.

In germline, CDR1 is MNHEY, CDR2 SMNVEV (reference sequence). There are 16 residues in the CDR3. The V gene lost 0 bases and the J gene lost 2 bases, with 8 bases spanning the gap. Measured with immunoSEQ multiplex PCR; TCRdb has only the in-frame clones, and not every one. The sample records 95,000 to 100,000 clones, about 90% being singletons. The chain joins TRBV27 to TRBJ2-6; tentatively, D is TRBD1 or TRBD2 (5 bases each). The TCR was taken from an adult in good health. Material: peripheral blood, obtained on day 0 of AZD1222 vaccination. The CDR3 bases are TGTGCCAGCAGTTTATCGTTGGGGGCTGGGGCCAACGTCCTGACTTTC. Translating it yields CASSLSLGAGANVLTF.